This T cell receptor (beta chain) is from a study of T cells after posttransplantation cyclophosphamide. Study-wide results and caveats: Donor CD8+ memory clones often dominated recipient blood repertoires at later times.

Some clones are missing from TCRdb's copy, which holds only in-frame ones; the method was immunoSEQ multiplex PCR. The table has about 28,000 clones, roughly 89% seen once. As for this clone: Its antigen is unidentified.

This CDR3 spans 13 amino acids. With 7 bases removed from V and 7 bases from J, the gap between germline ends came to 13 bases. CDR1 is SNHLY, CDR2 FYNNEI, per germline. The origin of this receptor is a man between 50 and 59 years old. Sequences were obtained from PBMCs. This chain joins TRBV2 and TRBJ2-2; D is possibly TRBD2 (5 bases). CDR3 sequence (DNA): TGTGCCAGCATAAAGAGGGAAAGCGGGGAGCTGTTTTTT. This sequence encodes CASIKRESGELFF. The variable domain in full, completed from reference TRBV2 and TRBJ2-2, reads EPEVTQTPSHQVTQMGQEVILRCVPISNHLYFYWYRQILGQKVEFLVSFYNNEISEKSEIFDDQFSVERPDGSNFTLKIRSTKLEDSAMYFCASIKRESGELFFGEGSRLTVL.